Included here is one T cell receptor beta chain sequence, with context. Sequencing involved patients with CD8+CD57+ cell expansion previously shown by flow cytometry. These data originate in a study of CD8+CD57+ T cells in acquired aplastic anemia. Study at large: The mean DNA yield obtained from sorted CD4+ and CD8+ cells came to about 3 ug.

The CDR3 spans 15 residues. J was trimmed by 3 bases and V by 4 bases; bases with no gene match: 6. Germline loops: CDR1 SQVTM, CDR2 ANQGSEA. According to the study, genomic DNA was the template for TCR beta VDJ and CDR3 profiling. TCRdb re-called the reads through MiXCR, storing one row per CDR3 protein. Of some 140,000 distinct CDR3 sequences in the sample, approximately 52% were seen once. This sequence originates from a human donor with aplastic anemia. V and J are TRBV29-1 and TRBJ2-7; the match to TRBD2 covers 13 bases. Sequencing was carried out using sorted CD4+, CD8+, or CD8+CD57+ T cells (not recorded which) from PBMCs. Here the CDR3 reads CSVAGGLAGFYEQYF. The CDR3 nucleotides are TGCAGCGTTGCCGGGGGACTAGCGGGGTTCTACGAGCAGTACTTC.